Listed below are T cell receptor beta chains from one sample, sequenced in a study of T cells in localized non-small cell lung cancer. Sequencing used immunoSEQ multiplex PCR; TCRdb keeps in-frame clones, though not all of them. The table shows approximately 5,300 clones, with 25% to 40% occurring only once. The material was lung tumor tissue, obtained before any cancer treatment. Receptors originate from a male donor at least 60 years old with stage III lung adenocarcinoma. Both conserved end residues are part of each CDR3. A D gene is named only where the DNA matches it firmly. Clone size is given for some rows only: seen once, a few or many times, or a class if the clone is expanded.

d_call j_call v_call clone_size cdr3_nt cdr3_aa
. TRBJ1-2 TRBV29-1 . TGCAGCACTTGGACTGACCTATCTGCTGGCTACACCTTC CSTWTDLSAGYTF
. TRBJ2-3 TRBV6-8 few TGTGCCAGCAGCCCCGTAGCGGATCTTGCCACAGATACGCAGTATTTT CASSPVADLATDTQYF
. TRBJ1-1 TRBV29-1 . TGCAGCGTGGGGGAAGGAGAAGGGCGGCACACTGAAGCTTTCTTT CSVGEGEGRHTEAFF
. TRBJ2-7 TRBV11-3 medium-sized TGTGCCAGCAGCGGAGGCCCTCGCCCCTACGAGCAGTACTTC CASSGGPRPYEQYF
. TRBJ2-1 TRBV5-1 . TGCGCCAGCAGCTTGGCAGCTTCAAATAATGAGCAGTTCTTC CASSLAASNNEQFF
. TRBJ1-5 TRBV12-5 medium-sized TGTGCCAGCTCGGCATCGGATAGCAATCAGCCCCAGCATTTT CASSASDSNQPQHF
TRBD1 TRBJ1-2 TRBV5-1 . TGCGCCAGCCGAGCTGAATTAGGGACAGACTATGGCTACACCTTC CASRAELGTDYGYTF
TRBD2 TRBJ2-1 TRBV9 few TGTGCCAGCAGGCTACTAGCGGGACTGGGTGAGCAGTTCTTC CASRLLAGLGEQFF
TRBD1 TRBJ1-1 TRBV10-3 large TGTGCCATCAGTGAGTATGGGACAGAATCTGAAGCTTTCTTT CAISEYGTESEAFF
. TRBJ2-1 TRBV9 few TGTGCCAGCAGCGTAGAGGTAGGTGAGCAGTTCTTC CASSVEVGEQFF
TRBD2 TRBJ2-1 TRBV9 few TGTGCCAGCAGCGTGGGACTAGGCTACAATGAGCAGTTCTTC CASSVGLGYNEQFF
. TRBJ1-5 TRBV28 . TGTGCCAGCAATCCCTCGGGGGTTAGCAATCAGCCCCAGCATTTT CASNPSGVSNQPQHF
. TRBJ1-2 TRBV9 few TGTGCCAGCAGGGGGACATTAGGGAGTGGCTACACCTTC CASRGTLGSGYTF
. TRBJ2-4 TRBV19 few TGTGCCAGTAGTCAGAGACAGCCTTACATTCAGTACTTC CASSQRQPYIQYF
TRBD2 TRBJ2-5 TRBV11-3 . TGTGCCAGCACCTATTGGGGGGAGGGAGGCGAGACCCAGTACTTC CASTYWGEGGETQYF
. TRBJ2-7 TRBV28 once TGTGCCAGCAGTTTGTTCGCGGAGAAGAAAGGCGAGCAGTACTTC CASSLFAEKKGEQYF
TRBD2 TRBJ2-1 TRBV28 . TGTGCCAGCAGTTTAGGGGTAGCGGGCTACTACAATGAGCAGTTCTTC CASSLGVAGYYNEQFF
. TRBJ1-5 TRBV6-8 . TGTGCCAGCAGTTTACCCAGGAATTCTGGTCAGCCCCAGCATTTT CASSLPRNSGQPQHF
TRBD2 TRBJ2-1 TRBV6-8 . TGTGCCAGCAGTTGGACTAGCGGGAGGACTGGGGTATATGAGCAGTTCTTC CASSWTSGRTGVYEQFF
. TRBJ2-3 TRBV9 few TGTGCCAGCAGTGAAGAGGGAATGGGTACAGATACGCAGTATTTT CASSEEGMGTDTQYF
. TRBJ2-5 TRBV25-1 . TGTGCCAGCAGTGAATTAATGGGCTTCCTACAAGAGACCCAGTACTTC CASSELMGFLQETQYF
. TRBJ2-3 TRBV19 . TGTGCCAGTAGACTCCGGACGGGCACAGATACGCAGTATTTT CASRLRTGTDTQYF
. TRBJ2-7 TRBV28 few TGTGCCAGCAGTTCCCCGACTGACTCCTACGAGCAGTACTTC CASSSPTDSYEQYF
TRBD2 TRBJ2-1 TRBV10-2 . TGCGCCAGCAGTGACGGGGGAGCGGGGAACAATGAGCAGTTCTTC CASSDGGAGNNEQFF
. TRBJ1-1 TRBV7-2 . TGTGCCAGCAGCCAAAACAGGGACTCTGAAGCTTTCTTT CASSQNRDSEAFF
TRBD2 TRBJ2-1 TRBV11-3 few TGTGCCAGCAGCTTAGGTAGGGGACTAGCGGGTAGGAATGAGCAGTTCTTC CASSLGRGLAGRNEQFF
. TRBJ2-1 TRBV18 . TGTGCCAGCTCACCAACGGGTCCCCAGGCCTACAATGAGCAGTTCTTC CASSPTGPQAYNEQFF
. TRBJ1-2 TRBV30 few TGTGCCTGGAGCCAAATACAGGGTCAACCCTCCTATGGCTGTAACTTC CAWSQIQGQPSYGCNF
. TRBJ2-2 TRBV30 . TGTGCCTGGAGGCGGGGGAACACCGGGGAGCTGTTTTTT CAWRRGNTGELFF
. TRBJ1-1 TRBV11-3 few TGTGCCAGCAGCTCCTCCGGAGAGGGGGTTATTATCACTGAAGCTTTCTTT CASSSSGEGVIITEAFF
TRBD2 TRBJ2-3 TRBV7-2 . TGTGCCAGCAGCTCCTCCGGGACTAGCGGGAAAAAAGATACGCAGTATTTT CASSSSGTSGKKDTQYF
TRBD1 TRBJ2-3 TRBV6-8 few TGTGCCAGCAGCGGGAGGGGACAGGGGGCTATATCAGATACGCAGTATTTT CASSGRGQGAISDTQYF
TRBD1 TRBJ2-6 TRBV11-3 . TGTGCCAGCAGCCCCAGGTGGCAGGGGGCCTTAGGGGCCAACGTCCTGACTTTC CASSPRWQGALGANVLTF
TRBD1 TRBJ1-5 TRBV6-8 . TGTGCCAGCAGTTACAGGGACAGGGGATATCAGCCCCAGCATTTT CASSYRDRGYQPQHF
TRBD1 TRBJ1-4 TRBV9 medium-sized TGTGCCAGCAGCGGAGGACCAGACAGGGCGGATGAAAAACTGTTTTTT CASSGGPDRADEKLFF
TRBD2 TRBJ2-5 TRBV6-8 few TGTGCCAGCAGTCTAGGCCTCCCCACTAGCGGCCAAGAGACCCAGTACTTC CASSLGLPTSGQETQYF
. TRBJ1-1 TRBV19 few TGTGCCAGTAGGACTCCCACTGAAGCTTTCTTT CASRTPTEAFF
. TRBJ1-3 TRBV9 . TGTGCCAGCAGTGACGCGCCAGTCTCTGGAAACACCATATATTTT CASSDAPVSGNTIYF
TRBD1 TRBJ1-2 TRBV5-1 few TGCGCCAGCAGCTTGGGACCGGGGACAGGACAGAACTATGGCTACACCTTC CASSLGPGTGQNYGYTF
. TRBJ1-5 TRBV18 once TGTGCCAGCTCAGAAGACCCCAATCAGCCCCAGCATTTT CASSEDPNQPQHF
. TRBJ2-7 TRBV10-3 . TGTGCCATCAGTGGACAAAGCGACGAGCAGTACTTC CAISGQSDEQYF
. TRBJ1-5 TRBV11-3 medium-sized TGTGCCAGCAGCTTCGGAGGGAAACTTGGGGGCAATCAGCCCCAGCATTTT CASSFGGKLGGNQPQHF